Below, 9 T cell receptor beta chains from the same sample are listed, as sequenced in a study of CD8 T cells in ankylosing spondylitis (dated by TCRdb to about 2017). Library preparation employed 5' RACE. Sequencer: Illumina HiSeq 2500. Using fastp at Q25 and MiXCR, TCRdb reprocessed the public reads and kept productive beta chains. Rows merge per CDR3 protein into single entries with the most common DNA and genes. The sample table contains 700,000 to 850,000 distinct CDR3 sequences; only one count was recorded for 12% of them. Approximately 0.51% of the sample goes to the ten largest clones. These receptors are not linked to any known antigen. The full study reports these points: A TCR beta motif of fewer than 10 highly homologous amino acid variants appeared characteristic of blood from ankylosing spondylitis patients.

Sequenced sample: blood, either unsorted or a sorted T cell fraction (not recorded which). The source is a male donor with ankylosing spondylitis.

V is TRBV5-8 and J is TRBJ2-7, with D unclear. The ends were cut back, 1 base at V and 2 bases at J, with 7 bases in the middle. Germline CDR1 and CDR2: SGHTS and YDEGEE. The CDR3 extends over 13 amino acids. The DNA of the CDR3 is TGTGCCAGCAGCTTGTCCATAGCCTACGAGCAGTACTTC. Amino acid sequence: CASSLSIAYEQYF. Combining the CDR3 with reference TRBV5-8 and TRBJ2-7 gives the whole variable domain EAGVTQSPTHLIKTRGQQATLRCSPISGHTSVYWYQQALGLGLQFLLWYDEGEERNRGNFPPRFSGRQFPNYSSELNVNALELEDSALYLCASSLSIAYEQYFGPGTRLTVT.

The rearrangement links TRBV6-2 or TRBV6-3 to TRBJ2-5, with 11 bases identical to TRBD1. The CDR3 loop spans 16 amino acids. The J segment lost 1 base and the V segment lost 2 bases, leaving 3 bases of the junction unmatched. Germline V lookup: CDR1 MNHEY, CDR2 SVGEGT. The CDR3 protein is CASSYRDRGSQETQYF. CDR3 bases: TGTGCCAGCAGTTACAGGGACAGGGGGAGCCAAGAGACCCAGTACTTC.

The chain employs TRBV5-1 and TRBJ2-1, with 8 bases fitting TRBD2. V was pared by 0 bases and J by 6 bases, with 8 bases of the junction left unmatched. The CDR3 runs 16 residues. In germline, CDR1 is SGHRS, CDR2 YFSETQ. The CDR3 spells CASSLAPQRESNEQFF. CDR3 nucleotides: TGCGCCAGCAGCTTGGCCCCCCAGCGGGAGAGCAATGAGCAGTTCTTC.

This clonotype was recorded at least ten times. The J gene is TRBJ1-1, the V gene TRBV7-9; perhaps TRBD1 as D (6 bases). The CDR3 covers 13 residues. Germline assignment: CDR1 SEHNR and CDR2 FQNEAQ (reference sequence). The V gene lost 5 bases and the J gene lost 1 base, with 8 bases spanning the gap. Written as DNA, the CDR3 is TGTGCCAGCAGCGCACAGGGGAACACTGAAGCTTTCTTT. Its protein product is CASSAQGNTEAFF.

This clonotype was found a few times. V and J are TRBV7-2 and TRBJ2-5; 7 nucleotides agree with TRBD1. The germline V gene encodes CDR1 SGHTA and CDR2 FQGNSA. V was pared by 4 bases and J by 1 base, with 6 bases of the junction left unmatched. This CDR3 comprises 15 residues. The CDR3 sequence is CASSSWDRPQETQYF. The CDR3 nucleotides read TGTGCCAGCAGCTCATGGGACAGACCCCAAGAGACCCAGTACTTC.

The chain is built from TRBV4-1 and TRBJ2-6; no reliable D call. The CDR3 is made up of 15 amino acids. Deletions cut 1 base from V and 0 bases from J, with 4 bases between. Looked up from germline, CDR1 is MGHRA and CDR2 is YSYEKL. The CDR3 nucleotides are TGCGCCAGCAGCCAAGCGTACTCTGGGGCCAACGTCCTGACTTTC. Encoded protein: CASSQAYSGANVLTF.

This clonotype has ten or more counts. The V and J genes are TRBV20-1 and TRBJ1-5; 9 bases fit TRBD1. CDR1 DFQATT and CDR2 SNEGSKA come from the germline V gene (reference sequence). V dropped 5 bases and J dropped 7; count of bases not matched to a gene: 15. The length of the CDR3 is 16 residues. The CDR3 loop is CSAYRDRDHPVQPQHF. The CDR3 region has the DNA TGCAGTGCTTACCGGGACAGGGATCATCCCGTCCAGCCCCAGCATTTT.

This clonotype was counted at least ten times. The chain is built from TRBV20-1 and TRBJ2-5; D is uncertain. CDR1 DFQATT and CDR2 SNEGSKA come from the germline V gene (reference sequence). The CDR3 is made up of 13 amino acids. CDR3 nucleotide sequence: TGCAGCTTCCAAAGGCGGTTCCAAGAGACCCAGTACTTC. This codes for CSFQRRFQETQYF.

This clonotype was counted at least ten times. The CDR3 loop is CSAIKGMNTEAFF. CDR3 nucleotides: TGCAGTGCTATCAAGGGTATGAACACTGAAGCTTTCTTT. The J gene is TRBJ1-1, the V gene TRBV20-1; D ambiguous. CDR3 length: 13 residues. The V end was cut by 4 bases, the J end by 0 bases, with 9 bases between. The germline CDR1 and CDR2 sequences are DFQATT and SNEGSKA (reference sequence).